The clone carrying this T cell receptor (beta chain) was seen repeatedly, ten times or more. As yet, its antigen is unknown. A Clinical Activity Score of at least 3, a NOSPECS grade of at least 4 and a duration under 3 months were recorded in the ophthalmopathy patients. The authors obtained PBMCs from around 11 ml of fresh peripheral blood. The CDR3 runs 15 residues. V dropped 4 bases and J dropped 2; count of bases not matched to a gene: 6. Germline V gene data show CDR1 as SGHNT and CDR2 as YENEEA. The CDR3 regions of TCR beta were amplified from RNA transcripts. Carried out on the TCR CDR3, a first-round RT-PCR used the HTBI primer set. TCRdb analysed the multiplex PCR reads with MiXCR anew, one entry per CDR3 protein. The table shows hundreds of thousands of distinct CDR3 sequences, with around 15% occurring only once. The data derive from a study of T cells in Graves' hyperthyroidism and ophthalmopathy.

Broader study findings: Most thyroid clonotypes with frequency above 0.001 were detected in blood. Ophthalmopathy got predicted by the model a median around 6.8 months before its onset.

Material for sequencing was blood. This TCR derives from a woman aged 35 to 49 with Graves' ophthalmopathy. The chain carries TRBV11-3 and TRBJ1-1; TRBD1 agrees at 8 bases. The CDR3 is CASSSDRARNTEAFF. Here the CDR3 DNA reads TGTGCCAGCAGCTCGGACAGGGCGAGAAACACTGAAGCTTTCTTT.